These T cell receptor beta chains were read from a single sample in a study of blood T cells in healthy people across ages. TCRdb re-called the 5' RACE reads through MiXCR, storing one row per CDR3 protein. The sample consists of roughly 700,000 distinct CDR3 sequences, less than 40% of them appearing once. The specimen sequenced was blood. Receptors were obtained from a woman over 75 in good health. Both conserved end residues are part of each CDR3. D genes are given only for firm matches. Clone size is not always given. Where it is, it says once, few, many or a class for expanded clones.

TRBV2	.	TRBD2	TRBJ2-2	CASWSASGGLGELFF	TGTGCCAGTTGGTCGGCTAGCGGGGGCCTAGGGGAGCTGTTTTTT
TRBV6-2/TRBV6-3	.	.	TRBJ2-7	CASSSWPQGYEQYF	TGTGCCAGCAGTTCCTGGCCTCAAGGCTACGAGCAGTACTTC
TRBV7-3	.	.	TRBJ2-6	CASSLYSGGANVLTF	TGTGCCAGCAGCTTATATTCTGGTGGGGCCAACGTCCTGACTTTC
TRBV5-1	many	TRBD1	TRBJ1-2	CASSTAGGPVYGYTF	TGCGCCAGCAGCACCGCAGGGGGACCCGTCTATGGCTACACCTTC
TRBV5-5	many	.	TRBJ2-6	CASSRVDSGANVLTF	TGTGCCAGCAGTCGGGTCGACTCTGGGGCCAACGTCCTGACTTTC
TRBV20-1	once	TRBD2	TRBJ2-1	CSASKGTSGYNEQFF	TGCAGTGCTAGTAAAGGGACTAGCGGATACAATGAGCAGTTCTTC
TRBV5-4	.	.	TRBJ1-1	CAGSSRVGAEAFF	TGTGCCGGCAGTTCGAGGGTTGGAGCTGAAGCTTTCTTT
TRBV6-5	.	.	TRBJ1-1	CASTRPSHVGTEAFF	TGTGCCAGCACTCGCCCCAGTCATGTGGGGACTGAAGCTTTCTTT
TRBV25-1	many	TRBD2	TRBJ2-3	CASRRGGGGAADTQYF	TGTGCCAGCAGAAGAGGGGGCGGGGGGGCCGCAGATACGCAGTATTTT
TRBV6-5	many	.	TRBJ2-1	CASSSGEIGNEQFF	TGTGCCAGCAGTTCGGGAGAGATAGGCAATGAGCAGTTCTTC
TRBV12-3/TRBV12-4	many	.	TRBJ2-5	CASSRKQETQYF	TGTGCCAGCAGTCGAAAACAAGAGACCCAGTACTTC
TRBV6-2/TRBV6-3	.	TRBD1	TRBJ2-7	CASRTSGTGGKEQYF	TGTGCCAGCAGGACTTCCGGGACAGGGGGTAAAGAGCAGTACTTC
TRBV7-3	.	TRBD1	TRBJ2-3	CASSFSGTGRADTQYF	TGTGCCAGCAGCTTCTCCGGGACAGGGAGGGCAGATACGCAGTATTTT
TRBV12-3/TRBV12-4	many	.	TRBJ2-7	CASSLGLPYEQYF	TGTGCCAGCAGCCTGGGACTCCCCTACGAGCAGTACTTC
TRBV29-1	many	TRBD1	TRBJ2-3	CSGSRGKVSTDTQYF	TGCAGCGGGTCCAGGGGGAAGGTGAGCACAGATACGCAGTATTTT
TRBV28	many	.	TRBJ1-5	CASTIWNRASQPQHF	TGTGCCAGCACCATTTGGAACAGGGCGAGTCAGCCCCAGCATTTT
TRBV5-1	many	.	TRBJ1-6	CASSLDRASSYNSPLHF	TGCGCCAGCAGCTTGGACAGGGCCAGCTCCTATAATTCACCCCTCCACTTT
TRBV13	.	.	TRBJ2-3	CASSHRDLPHTQYF	TGTGCCAGCAGCCACCGGGACCTCCCCCATACGCAGTATTTT
TRBV5-5	many	.	TRBJ2-5	CASSLLSRTALYQETQYF	TGTGCCAGCAGCTTGTTATCCAGAACAGCCCTGTACCAAGAGACCCAGTACTTC
TRBV29-1	many	.	TRBJ2-3	CSVGGGSRATDTQYF	TGCAGCGTTGGTGGGGGGTCACGTGCCACAGATACGCAGTATTTT
TRBV15	.	.	TRBJ1-5	CATSRDPLGADNQPQHF	TGTGCCACCAGCAGAGATCCATTAGGCGCGGACAATCAGCCCCAGCATTTT
TRBV6-5	few	TRBD1	TRBJ2-2	CASSHGDRAGELFF	TGTGCCAGCAGTCACGGGGACAGGGCCGGGGAGCTGTTTTTT
TRBV7-9	.	.	TRBJ2-7	CASSLVGKIMNEQYF	TGTGCCAGCAGCTTAGTTGGGAAGATCATGAACGAGCAGTACTTC
TRBV4-2	.	.	TRBJ2-5	CASSQARDGGAETQYF	TGTGCCAGCAGCCAAGCCCGGGACGGAGGCGCAGAGACCCAGTACTTC
TRBV12-3/TRBV12-4	.	.	TRBJ2-5	CASSPPISQETQYF	TGTGCCAGCAGTCCCCCGATCAGCCAAGAGACCCAGTACTTC
TRBV6-5	many	.	TRBJ1-1	CASRATPNTEAFF	TGTGCCAGCCGGGCGACTCCGAACACTGAAGCTTTCTTT
TRBV6-6	.	TRBD2	TRBJ2-7	CASSLAGADNEQYF	TGTGCCAGCAGTCTAGCGGGGGCCGACAATGAGCAGTACTTC
TRBV18	once	TRBD1	TRBJ2-3	CASSPYRGDTQYF	TGTGCCAGCTCACCGTACAGGGGAGATACGCAGTATTTT
TRBV20-1	few	TRBD2	TRBJ2-5	CSARSGVAGKETRYF	TGCAGTGCTAGGTCCGGTGTAGCGGGGAAAGAGACCCGGTACTTC
TRBV28	few	TRBD1	TRBJ1-4	CASRPNRGYATNEKLFF	TGTGCCAGCAGACCAAACAGGGGTTACGCAACTAATGAAAAACTGTTTTTT
TRBV30	many	.	TRBJ2-7	CAWSFAGAYEQYF	TGTGCCTGGAGTTTCGCAGGGGCCTACGAGCAGTACTTC
TRBV20-1	.	.	TRBJ2-5	CSAPSLQGYQETQYF	TGCAGTGCTCCTTCTTTACAGGGATACCAAGAGACCCAGTACTTC